This TCR beta chain was sequenced during a study of monozygotic twins with inflammatory bowel disease. CDR3 length: 14 amino acids. Germline lookup yields CDR1 SGHDT and CDR2 YYEEEE. TCRdb reprocessed the 5' RACE reads and stores each CDR3 protein as one record, lacking DNA. This specimen shows 300,000 to 350,000 distinct CDR3 sequences; the ten leading clones hold 2%. This chain uses TRBV5-6 with TRBJ1-5. The specimen was blood. This clonotype originated in a human donor with ulcerative colitis or Crohn's disease, or a healthy co-twin of an affected twin (not recorded which). CDR3 region: CASSLAGRYQPQHF. Full variable domain (rest looked up from reference TRBV5-6 and TRBJ1-5): DAGVTQSPTHLIKTRGQQVTLRCSPKSGHDTVSWYQQALGQGPQFIFQYYEEEERQRGNFPDRFSGHQFPNYSSELNVNALLLGDSALYLCASSLAGRYQPQHFGDGTRLSIL.